This TCR beta chain was sequenced in a study of early stage breast cancer tumors. V lost 7 bases and J lost 0, with 6 bases in between. The CDR3 is 12 residues long. The germline gives CDR1 SNHLY, CDR2 FYNNEI. Assay used: immunoSEQ multiplex PCR; TCRdb lists only in-frame clones, some missing. The data show fewer than 75,000 clones, with 60% to 85% seen just once and nearly 3.5% held by the top ten. The chain carries TRBV2 and TRBJ1-2; the D is unclear. The receptor comes from a person between 30 and 45 years old with breast cancer. The specimen was blood. In DNA form, the CDR3 reads TGTGCCAGCACTTTAGCTAACTATGGCTACACCTTC. Translation gives CASTLANYGYTF.